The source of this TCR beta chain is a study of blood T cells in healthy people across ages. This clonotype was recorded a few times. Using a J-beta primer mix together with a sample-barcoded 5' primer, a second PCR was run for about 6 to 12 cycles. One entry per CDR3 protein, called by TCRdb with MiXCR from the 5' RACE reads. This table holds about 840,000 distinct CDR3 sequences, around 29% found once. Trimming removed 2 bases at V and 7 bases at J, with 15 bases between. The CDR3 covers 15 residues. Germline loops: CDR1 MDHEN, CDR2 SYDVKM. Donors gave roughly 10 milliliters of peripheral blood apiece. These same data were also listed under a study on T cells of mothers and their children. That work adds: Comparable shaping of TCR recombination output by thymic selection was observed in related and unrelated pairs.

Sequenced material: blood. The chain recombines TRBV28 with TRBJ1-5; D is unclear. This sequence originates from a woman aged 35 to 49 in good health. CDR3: CASSLHGVMGQPQHF. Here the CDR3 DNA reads TGTGCCAGCAGTTTACATGGGGTAATGGGACAGCCCCAGCATTTT.